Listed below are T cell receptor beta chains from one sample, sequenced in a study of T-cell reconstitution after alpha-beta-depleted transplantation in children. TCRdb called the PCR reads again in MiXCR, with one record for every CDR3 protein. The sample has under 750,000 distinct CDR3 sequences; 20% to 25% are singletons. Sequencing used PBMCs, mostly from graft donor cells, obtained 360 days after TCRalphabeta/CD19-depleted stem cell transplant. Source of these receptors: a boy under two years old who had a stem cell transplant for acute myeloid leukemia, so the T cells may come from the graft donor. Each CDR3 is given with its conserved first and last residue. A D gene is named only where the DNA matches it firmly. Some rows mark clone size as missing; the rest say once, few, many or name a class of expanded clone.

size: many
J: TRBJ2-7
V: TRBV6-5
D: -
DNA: TGTGCCAGCAGTCAACAGGGAGTCGAGCAGTACTTC
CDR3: CASSQQGVEQYF

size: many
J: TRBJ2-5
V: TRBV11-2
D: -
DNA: TGTGCCAGCAGCTTAGATGGGCTGGAACAAGAGACCCAGTACTTC
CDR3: CASSLDGLEQETQYF

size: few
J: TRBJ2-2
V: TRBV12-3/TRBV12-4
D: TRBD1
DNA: TGTGCCAGCAGTGCAGGGGGCCGGGACGGGGAGCTGTTTTTT
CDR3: CASSAGGRDGELFF

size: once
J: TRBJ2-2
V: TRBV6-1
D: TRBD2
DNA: TGTGCCAGCAGCTCTAGCGGGGAAGCGGACACCGGGGAGCTGTTTTTT
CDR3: CASSSSGEADTGELFF

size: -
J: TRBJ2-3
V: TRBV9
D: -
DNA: TGTGCCAGCAGCGCCACGGGACAACCTAGCACAGATACGCAGTATTTT
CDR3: CASSATGQPSTDTQYF

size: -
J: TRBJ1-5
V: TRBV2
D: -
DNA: TGTGCCAGCAGTGAACAGGGCGGTCAGCCCCAGCATTTT
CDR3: CASSEQGGQPQHF

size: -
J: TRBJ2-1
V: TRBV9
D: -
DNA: TGTGCCAGCAGCGTAGGTACAGGCAATGAGCAGTTCTTC
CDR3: CASSVGTGNEQFF

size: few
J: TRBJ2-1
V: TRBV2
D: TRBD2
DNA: TGTGCCAGCAGTGTGTTGGGCCAGCGGGGGGGATACGAGCAGTTCTTC
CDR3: CASSVLGQRGGYEQFF

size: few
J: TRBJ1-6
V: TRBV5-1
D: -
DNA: TGCGCCAGCAGCTTGGCCGAACAGGAAAATTCACCCCTCCACTTT
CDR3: CASSLAEQENSPLHF

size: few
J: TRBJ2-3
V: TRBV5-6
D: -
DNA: TGTGCCAGCAGCTTGACGACCCCTGGCACAGATACGCAGTATTTT
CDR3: CASSLTTPGTDTQYF

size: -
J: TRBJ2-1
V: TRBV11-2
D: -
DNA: TGTGCCAGCAGCTTATTGGCTAGATCAGGCAATGAGCAGTTCTTC
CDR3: CASSLLARSGNEQFF

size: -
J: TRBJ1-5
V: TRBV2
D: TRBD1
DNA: TGTGCCAGCAGTTCCCGACAGGGTAATAGCAATCAGCCCCAGCATTTT
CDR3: CASSSRQGNSNQPQHF

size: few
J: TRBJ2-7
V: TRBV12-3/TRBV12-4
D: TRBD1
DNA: TGTGCCAGCAGTTTGGGACAGGGGCTATCTTATTACGAGCAGTACTTC
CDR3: CASSLGQGLSYYEQYF

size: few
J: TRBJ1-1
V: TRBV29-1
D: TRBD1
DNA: TGCAGCGCTTCGACAGGGGGCGTTGCTGAAGCTTTCTTT
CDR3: CSASTGGVAEAFF

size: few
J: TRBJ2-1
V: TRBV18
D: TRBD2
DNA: TGTGCCAGCTCACCACCGGCAGGGGCTAGCGGGGTCTACAATGAGCAGTTCTTC
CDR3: CASSPPAGASGVYNEQFF

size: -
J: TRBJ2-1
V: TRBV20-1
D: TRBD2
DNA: TGCAGTGCCTGGCGGGGGGCCCAGAGCTCCTACAATGAGCAGTTCTTC
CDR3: CSAWRGAQSSYNEQFF

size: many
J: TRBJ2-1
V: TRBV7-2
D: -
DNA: TGTGCCAGCAGCTTAGTAGCCGCCCGCCAGGGAGTCAATGAGCAGTTCTTC
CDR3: CASSLVAARQGVNEQFF

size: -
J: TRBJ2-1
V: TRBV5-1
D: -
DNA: TGCGCCAGCAGCTCGCGAGCCGCGGATGAGCAGTTCTTC
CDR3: CASSSRAADEQFF

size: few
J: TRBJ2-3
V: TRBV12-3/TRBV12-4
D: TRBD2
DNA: TGTGCCTCATGCGGGGGGAGCACAGATACGCAGTATTTT
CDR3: CASCGGSTDTQYF

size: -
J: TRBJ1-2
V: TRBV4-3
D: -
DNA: TGCGCCAGCAGCCAAGATAACAGAGGGGCCTATGGCTACACCTTC
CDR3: CASSQDNRGAYGYTF

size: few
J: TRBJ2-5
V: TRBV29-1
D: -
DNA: TGCAGCGTGGAGGGGACTTGGGAGGGGGCTCAAGAGACCCAGTACTTC
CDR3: CSVEGTWEGAQETQYF

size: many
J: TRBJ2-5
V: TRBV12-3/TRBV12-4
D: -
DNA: TGTGCCAGCAGTCCCGGGAATTCCGAGACCCAGTACTTC
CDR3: CASSPGNSETQYF

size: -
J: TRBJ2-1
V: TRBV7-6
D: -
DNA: TGTGCCAGCAGCTTGATGTCAGGGGATTGGGGTGAGCAGTTCTTC
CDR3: CASSLMSGDWGEQFF

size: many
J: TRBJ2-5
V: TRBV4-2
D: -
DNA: TGTGCCAGCAGCCACCCGTTGGTTGCGGGGGCGGAAGAGACCCAGTACTTC
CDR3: CASSHPLVAGAEETQYF

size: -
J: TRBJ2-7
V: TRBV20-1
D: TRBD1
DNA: TGCAGTGCCCACAGGACAGGGGGAGACTACGAGCAGTACTTC
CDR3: CSAHRTGGDYEQYF

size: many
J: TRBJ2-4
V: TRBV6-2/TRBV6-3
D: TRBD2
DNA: TGTGCCAGCAGTTCCCCCCCGACTAGCTTCAAAAACATTCAGTACTTC
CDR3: CASSSPPTSFKNIQYF

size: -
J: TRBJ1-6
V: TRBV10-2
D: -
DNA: TGCGCCAGCAGTGAGCTGACAGATAATTCACCCCTCCACTTT
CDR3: CASSELTDNSPLHF

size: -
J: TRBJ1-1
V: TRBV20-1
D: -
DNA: TGCAGTGCTAGAGATGTACAGGGTGGTGAAGCTTTCTTT
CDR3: CSARDVQGGEAFF

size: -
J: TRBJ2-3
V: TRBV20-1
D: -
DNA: TGCAGGGCAGGGGATACGCAGTATTTT
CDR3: CRAGDTQYF

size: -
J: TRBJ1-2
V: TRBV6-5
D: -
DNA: TGTGCCAGCAGTTACGTAGGGACAACTAACTATGGCTACACCTTC
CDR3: CASSYVGTTNYGYTF

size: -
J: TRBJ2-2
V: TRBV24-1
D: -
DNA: TGTGCCACCAGTGACCCGACAGGACCCACCGGGGAGCTGTTTTTT
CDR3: CATSDPTGPTGELFF

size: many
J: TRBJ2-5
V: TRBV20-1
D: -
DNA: TGCAGTGCTAGTGTCCGGGCAGAGACCCAGTACTTC
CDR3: CSASVRAETQYF

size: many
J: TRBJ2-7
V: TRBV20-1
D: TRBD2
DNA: TGCAGTGCTAGAAGCGGGGGGTCCTACGAGCAGTACTTC
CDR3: CSARSGGSYEQYF

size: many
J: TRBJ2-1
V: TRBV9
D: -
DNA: TGTGCCAGCAGCGAGACTGCCACCTACAATGAGCAGTTCTTC
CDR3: CASSETATYNEQFF